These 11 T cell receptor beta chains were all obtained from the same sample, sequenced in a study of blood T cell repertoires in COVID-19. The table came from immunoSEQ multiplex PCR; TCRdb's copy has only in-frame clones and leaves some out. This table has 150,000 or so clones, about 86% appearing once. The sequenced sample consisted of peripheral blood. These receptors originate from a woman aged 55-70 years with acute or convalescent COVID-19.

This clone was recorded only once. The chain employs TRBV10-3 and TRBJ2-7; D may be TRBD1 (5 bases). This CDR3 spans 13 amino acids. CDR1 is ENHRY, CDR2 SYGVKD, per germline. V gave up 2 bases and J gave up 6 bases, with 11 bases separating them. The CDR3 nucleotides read TGTGCCATCAGTGAGCGGGCCAGGGTCGAGCAGTACTTC. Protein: CAISERARVEQYF.

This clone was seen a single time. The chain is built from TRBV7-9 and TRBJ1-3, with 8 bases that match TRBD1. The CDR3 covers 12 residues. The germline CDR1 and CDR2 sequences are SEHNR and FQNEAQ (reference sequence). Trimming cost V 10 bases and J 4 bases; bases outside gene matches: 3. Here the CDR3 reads CATRTGGNTIYF. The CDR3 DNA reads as TGTGCCACCCGGACAGGGGGAAACACCATATATTTT.

The CDR3 protein is CASSAADRGSDTQYF. In DNA form, the CDR3 reads TGCGCCAGCAGCGCGGCGGACAGGGGATCAGATACGCAGTATTTT. The chain employs TRBV5-1 and TRBJ2-3, with TRBD1 identical over 9 bases. With 4 bases clipped from V and 4 bases from J, the junction kept 7 bases outside the gene matches. Germline values: CDR1 SGHRS, CDR2 YFSETQ. CDR3 length: 15 amino acids.

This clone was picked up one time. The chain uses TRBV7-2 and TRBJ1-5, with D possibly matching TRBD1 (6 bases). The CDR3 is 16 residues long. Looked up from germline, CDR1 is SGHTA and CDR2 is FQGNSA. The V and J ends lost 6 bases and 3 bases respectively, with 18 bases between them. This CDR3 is CASRDTGNWANQPQHF. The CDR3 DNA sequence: TGTGCCAGCAGAGATACAGGGAATTGGGCCAATCAGCCCCAGCATTTT.

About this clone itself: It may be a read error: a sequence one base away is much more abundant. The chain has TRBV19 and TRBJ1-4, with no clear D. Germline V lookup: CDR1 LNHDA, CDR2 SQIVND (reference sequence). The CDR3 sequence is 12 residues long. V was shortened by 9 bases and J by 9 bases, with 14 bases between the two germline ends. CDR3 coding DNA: TGTGCCAGCAAGGGAGTCCGGAAAAAACTGTTTTTT. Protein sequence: CASKGVRKKLFF.

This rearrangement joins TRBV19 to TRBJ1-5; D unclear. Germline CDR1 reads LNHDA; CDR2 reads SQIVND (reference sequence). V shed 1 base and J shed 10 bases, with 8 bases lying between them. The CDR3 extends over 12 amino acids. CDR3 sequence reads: CASSIGGEPQHF. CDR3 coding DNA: TGTGCCAGTAGTATAGGCGGGGAACCCCAGCATTTT.

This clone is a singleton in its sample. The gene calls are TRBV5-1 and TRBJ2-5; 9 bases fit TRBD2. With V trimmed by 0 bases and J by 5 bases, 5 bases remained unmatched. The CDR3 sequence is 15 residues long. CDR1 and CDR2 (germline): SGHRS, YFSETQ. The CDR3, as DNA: TGCGCCAGCAGCTTGGGGGGACTAGCTTATGAGACCCAGTACTTC. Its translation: CASSLGGLAYETQYF.

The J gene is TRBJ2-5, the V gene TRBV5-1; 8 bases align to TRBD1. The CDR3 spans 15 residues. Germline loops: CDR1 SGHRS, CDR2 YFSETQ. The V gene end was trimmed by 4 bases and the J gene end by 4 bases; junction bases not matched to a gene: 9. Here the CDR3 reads CASSHRRTGRETQYF. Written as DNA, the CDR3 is TGCGCCAGCAGCCACCGCCGGACAGGGAGAGAGACCCAGTACTTC.

This CDR3 is CASSQGSGGGQPQHF. The CDR3 DNA follows: TGTGCCAGCAGCCAAGGAAGCGGGGGGGGTCAGCCCCAGCATTTT. The chain couples TRBV3-1 (or the pseudogene TRBV3-2) to TRBJ1-5, with a possible D match to TRBD1 (5 bases). The CDR3 runs to 15 residues. The V end lost 1 base, the J end lost 6 bases, and 13 bases lay between the germline ends. Germline loops: CDR1 LGHDT, CDR2 YNNKEL (reference sequence).

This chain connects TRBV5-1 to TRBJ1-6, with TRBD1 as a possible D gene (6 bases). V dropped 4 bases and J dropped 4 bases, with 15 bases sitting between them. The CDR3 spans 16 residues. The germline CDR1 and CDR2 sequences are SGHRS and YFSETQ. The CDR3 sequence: CASSETGTLYNSPLHF. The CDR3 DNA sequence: TGCGCCAGCAGCGAAACCGGGACACTGTATAATTCACCCCTCCACTTT.

The CDR3 nucleotides read TGTGCCAGCAGTAAGGCGGGACAGGGTAATGAAAAACTGTTTTTT. Encoded protein: CASSKAGQGNEKLFF. The chain recombines TRBV2 with TRBJ1-4; 9 nucleotides agree with TRBD1. Germline CDR1 SNHLY, CDR2 FYNNEI. V gave up 5 bases and J gave up 4 bases; unmatched junction bases: 5. The CDR3 contains 15 residues.